These 4 T cell receptor beta chains were all obtained from the same sample, sequenced in a study of blood T cells in healthy people across ages. Through a sample-barcoded 5' primer and a J-beta primer mix, a second PCR was run for roughly 6 to 11 cycles. TCRdb reprocessed the 5' RACE reads via MiXCR and lists one record per CDR3 protein. The sample has some 1,800,000 distinct CDR3 sequences; around 42% are singletons. The sequencing input was blood. These receptors came from a human donor in good health.

The V and J genes are TRBV6-1 and TRBJ2-2; D not resolved. Germline lookup yields CDR1 MNHNS and CDR2 SASEGT. V gave up 4 bases and J gave up 6 bases, with 9 bases separating them. The CDR3 length is 13 residues. The CDR3 DNA is TGTGCCAGCAGTGTGCTTCTGGCCGGGGAGCTGTTTTTT. This gives the protein CASSVLLAGELFF.

In its sample, this clonotype was seen a few times. This chain connects TRBV9 to TRBJ1-2; weak D call: TRBD1 (6 bases). Germline assignment: CDR1 SGDLS and CDR2 YYNGEE. CDR3 length: 14 amino acids. Trimming left V 3 bases short and J 5 bases short, with 14 bases between. The CDR3 sequence is CASSAPGTPYGYTF. CDR3 DNA sequence: TGTGCCAGCAGCGCCCCCGGGACACCATATGGCTACACCTTC.

There are a few counts of this clonotype. This chain joins TRBV12-3 or TRBV12-4 and TRBJ2-5; 7 bases are shared with TRBD1. Germline trimming cut 1 base from V and 2 bases from J; bases unmatched to any gene: 4. This CDR3 comprises 15 residues. As DNA, the CDR3 is TGTGCCAGCAGTTTAGGGGACAGACGTCAAGAGACCCAGTACTTC. It specifies CASSLGDRRQETQYF.

This clonotype appeared a few times. The chain uses TRBV7-2 and TRBJ1-1; TRBD1 is a possible D gene (5 bases). V was pared by 6 bases and J by 6 bases, with 11 bases between. CDR1 SGHTA and CDR2 FQGNSA come from the germline V gene. This CDR3 spans 12 amino acids. The CDR3 here is CASSDRTAEAFF. In DNA, the CDR3 is TGTGCCAGCAGTGACAGAACAGCTGAAGCTTTCTTT.